Sequencing of this T cell receptor beta chain was carried out in a study of T-cell reconstitution after alpha-beta-depleted transplantation in children. Study-wide results and limits: Newly produced T cells mostly provided counts and TCRbeta diversity after one year, as hyperexpanded clones declined. Approximately two months post-transplant, alpha-beta T cells reportedly originated from several hundred expanded graft clones.

This CDR3 is 14 amino acids long. The germline CDR1 and CDR2 sequences are MNHEY and SVGAGI. Turning to this clonotype: What it binds is unknown. At one boundary the junction diverges from the germline segment, which might be a read error.

Unique molecular identifiers were incorporated when the TCRbeta library was constructed. MiXCR was run by TCRdb on the PCR reads, yielding one entry per CDR3 protein. The data contain approximately 630,000 distinct CDR3 sequences, around 14% of them singletons. Sequenced material: PBMCs, taken before TCRalphabeta/CD19-depleted stem cell transplant. This chain links TRBV6-5 with TRBJ2-1; D remains unclear. This TCR was sampled from a girl between 2 and 10 years old with congenital amegakaryocytic thrombocytopenia, due to receive a stem cell transplant. DNA of the CDR3: TGTGCCAGCAGTTACGATCTGGCCTACAATGAGCAGTCCTTC. Translation: CASSYDLAYNEQSF.